This T cell receptor (beta chain) is drawn from a study of CD4 T cells in relation to SARS-CoV-2 and coronaviruses. Study findings and constraints: Roughly three fifths of donors had memory CD4+ clonotypes crossrecognizing SARS-CoV-2 and common cold coronavirus spike.

CD4+ T cells from unexposed donors were obtained before the COVID-19 pandemic (2011-2018). CD4+ T cells were isolated from the cells after 10 days of culture. Half the medium was replaced with IL-2 medium on days 3 and 7. The CDR3 contains 15 residues. The ends were cut back, 4 bases at V and 7 bases at J, with 17 bases in the middle. Germline values: CDR1 MGHRA, CDR2 YSYEKL. Using immunoSEQ multiplex PCR, the repertoire was profiled, and TCRdb retains in-frame clones only, with some absent. The data show around 31,000 clones, about three quarters seen once. About this clone itself: Its antigen is not identified.

Sequenced material: CD4+ T cells from PBMCs, cultured in vitro. This TCR derives from a human donor in good health. The V and J genes are TRBV4-1 and TRBJ1-5, with a possible D match to TRBD1 (5 bases). The CDR3 reads CASSPSLTVGQPQHF. The DNA for the CDR3 is TGCGCCAGCAGCCCCTCCCTGACAGTCGGACAGCCCCAGCATTTT.